This TCR beta chain came from a study of cytomegalovirus exposure and HLA in healthy donors. Study results and limitations: Confirmation was obtained in vitro that a few CMV-associated chains are specific for CMV antigens. Later work found most CMV-associated TCR beta chains apparently HLA-restricted.

The PCR ran on 60 Vbeta and 13 Jbeta primers. Method: immunoSEQ multiplex PCR; TCRdb's copy keeps in-frame clones and lacks some. This table holds 95,000 to 130,000 clones, about four fifths found once. Details on this clone: Its antigen is undetermined.

This CDR3 is 14 amino acids long. Germline V gene lookup returns CDR1 SGHRS and CDR2 YFSETQ. V dropped 4 bases and J dropped 0 bases, with 10 bases sitting between them. The sequenced sample was PBMCs. The clonotype originates from a man aged 25-40 years in good health and CMV-seropositive. The chain is built from TRBV5-1 and TRBJ1-1; perhaps TRBD1 as D (6 bases). The CDR3 bases are TGCGCCAGCAGCGGCGGACAGCTGAACACTGAAGCTTTCTTT. This codes for CASSGGQLNTEAFF.